This TCR beta chain was captured in a study of T-cell memory formation after mild COVID-19. This clonotype was found a few times. Its specificity is unknown. Study conclusions and caveats: Memory sampled before infection contained some responding clones, suggesting cross-reactive memory joined. For second-wave clones that peaked at day 37, SARS-CoV-2 specificity went unverified. Shrinking CD4+ clones were chiefly CM and EM; CD8+ ones were chiefly EMRA.

Using constant-segment primers, 5'RACE produced TCR alpha and TCR beta cDNA libraries carrying sample barcodes and UMIs. TCRdb used MiXCR to reprocess the 5' RACE reads, holding one entry per CDR3 protein. The data hold around 250,000 distinct CDR3 sequences, with 8% to 10% observed a single time. The sequence was collected from a man between 18 and 35 years old who had mild COVID-19 (a few samples of this study predate the infection). Cell type and time point are not known. Input material: PBMCs or a T cell subset sorted from them (not recorded which).

The DNA for the CDR3 is TGTGCCAGCAGTGAGTCCCGCAGGGCAGGGGCAAATTCACCCCTCCACTTT. Protein: CASSESRRAGANSPLHF. The chain carries TRBV25-1 and TRBJ1-6; D might be TRBD1 (6 bases). Germline-derived CDR1 and CDR2 are MGHDK and SYGVNS. V gave up 3 bases and J gave up 7 bases, with 19 bases separating them. The CDR3 contains 17 residues. The entire variable domain, with the rest obtained from reference TRBV25-1 and TRBJ1-6, is as follows: EADIYQTPRYLVIGTGKKITLECSQTMGHDKMYWYQQDPGMELHLIHYSYGVNSTEKGDLSSESTVSRIRTEHFPLTLESARPSHTSQYLCASSESRRAGANSPLHFGNGTRLTVT.